This T cell receptor beta chain was observed in a study of cytomegalovirus exposure and HLA in healthy donors. Overall study findings and caveats: A later analysis linked a missense DCLRE1C variant to TCR beta V- and J-gene trimming. For cytomegalovirus status, the classifier reportedly gave diagnoses with high specificity and sensitivity. In vitro confirmation showed a few CMV-associated chains to be CMV antigen specific.

Germline values: CDR1 MNHEY, CDR2 SMNVEV (reference sequence). The CDR3 loop spans 13 amino acids. Trimming pared 2 bases from V and 7 bases from J, leaving 11 bases between. Vbeta (60) and Jbeta (13) primers were used in the PCR. Profiling relied on immunoSEQ multiplex PCR, and the TCRdb table lists in-frame clones only, not all of them. In the table there are over 150,000 clones, approximately 77% of which are singletons. This clone appeared a single time. Its specificity is unknown. This receptor was identified in a young man in good health and CMV-seronegative. The rearrangement links TRBV27 to TRBJ2-5; D not certain. Sequenced: PBMCs. Here the CDR3 DNA reads TGTGCCAGCAGTTTAGTACCCCCCGGGACCCAGTACTTC. Its protein product is CASSLVPPGTQYF.